The present T cell receptor (beta chain) was sequenced within a study of T cell responses to AZD1222 COVID-19 vaccine. Repertoires were generated with immunoSEQ multiplex PCR, while TCRdb's copy carries only in-frame clones and drops some. The sample shows more than 110,000 clones, more than 85% of them seen only once. This clone was observed a single time. Its antigen is unidentified. Study-wide findings and caveats: Repertoire sampling happened only post peak T cell response. The sample set comprised mostly white British donors with more females, and clonal diversity was possibly underestimated.

Germline V gene sequence: CDR1 MNHEY, CDR2 SVGAGI. The V end lost 5 bases, the J end lost 3 bases, and 13 bases lay between the germline ends. The CDR3 is made up of 14 amino acids. Sample: peripheral blood, taken on day 0 of AZD1222 vaccination. The source of this sequence is an adult in good health. V usage is TRBV6-5 and J usage is TRBJ2-5; D perhaps matches TRBD2 (6 bases). The CDR3 loop is CASSPDWEEETQYF. In nucleotides, the CDR3 is TGTGCCAGCAGTCCGGACTGGGAGGAAGAGACCCAGTACTTC.